One TCR beta chain is described in this entry. The same CDR3 arises from other DNA sequences in this sample as well. This entry comes from a study of blood T cell repertoires in COVID-19. Study-wide background: Researchers got acute and convalescent COVID-19 samples from the United States, Italy and Spain. Sources were T cells, B-cell-depleted T cells, or PBMCs; the material itself was cDNA or gDNA.

Produced via immunoSEQ multiplex PCR; TCRdb's table is partial and in-frame only. Of roughly 300,000 clones listed, 65% to 90% are singletons. The CDR3 extends over 15 amino acids. Trimming at V came to 6 bases and at J to 4 bases, leaving 2 bases not matched to a gene. The V gene's germline CDR1 is SNHLY and CDR2 FYNNEI. Participants, about 18 to 95 years old, spanned about 26 US areas. Cohort assignment relied on participant-reported clinical history. The source material was PBMCs or T cells enriched from blood (not recorded which). V gene TRBV2 combines with J gene TRBJ2-1; 14 bases line up with TRBD2. This clonotype was sampled from a woman in her forties with acute COVID-19. CDR3 region: CASSGTSGGYNEQFF. CDR3 DNA sequence: TGTGCCAGCAGCGGGACTAGCGGGGGTTACAATGAGCAGTTCTTC.